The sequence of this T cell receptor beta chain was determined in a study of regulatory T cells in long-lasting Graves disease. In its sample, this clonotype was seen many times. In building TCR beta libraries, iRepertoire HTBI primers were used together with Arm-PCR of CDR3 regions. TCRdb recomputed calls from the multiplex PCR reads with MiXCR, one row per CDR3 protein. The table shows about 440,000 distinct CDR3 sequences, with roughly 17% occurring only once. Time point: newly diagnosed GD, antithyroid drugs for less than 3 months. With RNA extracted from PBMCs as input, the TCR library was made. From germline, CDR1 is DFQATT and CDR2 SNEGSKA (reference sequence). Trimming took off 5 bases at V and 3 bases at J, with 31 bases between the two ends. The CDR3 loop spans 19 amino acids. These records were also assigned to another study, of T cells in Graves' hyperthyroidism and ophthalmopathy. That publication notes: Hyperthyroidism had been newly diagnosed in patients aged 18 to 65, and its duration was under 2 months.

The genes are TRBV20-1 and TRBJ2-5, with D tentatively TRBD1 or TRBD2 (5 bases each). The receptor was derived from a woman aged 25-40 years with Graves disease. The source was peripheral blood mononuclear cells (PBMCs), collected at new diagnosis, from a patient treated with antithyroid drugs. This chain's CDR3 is CSAYNHLTGAGDREETQYF. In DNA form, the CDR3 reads TGCAGTGCTTATAACCACCTGACCGGGGCTGGAGATAGGGAAGAGACCCAGTACTTC.